This entry features one TCR beta chain sequence. This clonotype was seen a handful of times. The target of this receptor is not known. Base qualities were left out, and no much larger clone turns up one base away. This entry comes from a study of T cell repertoires in cytomegalovirus infection (dated by TCRdb to the late 2010s). Broadly, across the study: The HLA type of each donor mattered for the analysis, because public TCR beta signatures pointed to carriage of CMV infection along with the matching HLA type.

The sequencer listed for this sample is Illumina HiSeq 1500. Using fastp trimming at Q25 and MiXCR clonotype assembly, TCRdb reanalyzed the public sequencing data and kept in-frame beta chains. Rows merge per CDR3 protein into single entries with the most common DNA and genes. The sample table contains about 740,000 distinct CDR3 sequences; only one count was recorded for about 40% of them. The biggest ten clones account for under 3% of the sample. Including cysteine and phenylalanine, the CDR3 has 15 amino acids. The kept DNA is CDR3 alone, 45 bases in frame from the first base. As encoded in the germline V gene (reference sequence), CDR1 is MNHEY while CDR2 is SMNVEV. V trim: 6 bases; J trim: 5 bases; unmatched bases: 9. On the study overall, not on this receptor specifically: Cumulative frequency of public TCR beta family members discriminated carriers of CMV infection plus the relevant HLA type in this cohort and an independent approximately 400-donor cohort. The ex vivo response was dominated by HLA-C-restricted CMV-specific TCR beta clonotypes, and the single most frequent clonotype in two of eight donors was supplied by these HLA-C-restricted clonotypes.

The rearrangement joined TRBV27 to TRBJ1-4; 7 central nucleotides agree with TRBD1. Sequenced: PBMCs. The origin of this receptor is a human donor in good health (CMV status not recorded). Some clones in this sample may be carry-over from other donors' samples. CDR3 protein: CASSWAPGQNEKLFF. The sequenced DNA: TGTGCCAGCAGCTGGGCCCCGGGACAGAATGAAAAACTGTTTTTT.